The 25 T cell receptor beta chains in this list originate from one sample, sequenced in a study of lung T cells in sarcoidosis with Löfgren's syndrome. TCRdb analysed the reads with MiXCR anew, one entry per CDR3 protein. The table lists roughly 63,000 distinct CDR3 sequences, 21% of them singletons. The sequenced sample consisted of CD4+ T cells from PBMCs. The receptor source for this set is a human donor with sarcoidosis (Löfgren's syndrome or another form), or a control subject (not recorded which).

On this clonotype itself: Possible read error: a much larger clone is one base away. The CDR3 sequence: CASSLLGERIGDLFF. The CDR3 DNA is TGTGCCAGCAGTTTACTTGGGGAGAGGATCGGGGATCTGTTTTTT. This chain connects TRBV12-3 or TRBV12-4 to TRBJ2-2; TRBD2 might be the D (5 bases). The CDR3 runs to 15 residues.

This clonotype occurred many times. The chain carries TRBV6-2 or TRBV6-3 and TRBJ2-1, with D possibly matching TRBD2 (6 bases). The CDR3 loop spans 15 amino acids. Between the trimmed V and J ends, which lost 6 bases and 8 bases, there was a span of 20 bases. Looked up from germline, CDR1 is MNHEY and CDR2 is SVGEGT. The CDR3 DNA sequence: TGTGCCAGCAGACCTACCGGGACTCCACCTTATGAGCAGTTCTTC. Its protein is CASRPTGTPPYEQFF.

The table lists this clonotype with a few counts. The chain has TRBV7-3 and TRBJ2-1; D is perhaps TRBD2 (5 bases). With 6 bases removed from V and 3 bases from J, the gap between germline ends came to 15 bases. Germline lookup yields CDR1 SGHTA and CDR2 FQGTGA. The CDR3 has 15 residues. The CDR3 protein is CASRRSGGSYNEQFF. In DNA form, the CDR3 reads TGTGCCAGCAGACGAAGCGGAGGTAGCTACAATGAGCAGTTCTTC.

This clonotype showed up many times. V is TRBV7-2 and J is TRBJ2-5, with D possibly TRBD2 on 7 matching bases. The CDR3 is made up of 14 amino acids. The germline CDR1 and CDR2 sequences are SGHTA and FQGNSA. Deletions cut 2 bases from V and 6 bases from J, with 13 bases between. The CDR3 is CASSLSGGGKTQYF. The CDR3 coding sequence is TGTGCCAGCAGCTTATCGGGGGGCGGGAAGACCCAGTACTTC.

This clonotype was detected ten times or more. The chain employs TRBV6-2 or TRBV6-3 and TRBJ2-7; a weak D match, TRBD1 (6 bases). The CDR3 covers 13 residues. Germline CDR1 reads MNHEY; CDR2 reads SVGEGT. With 6 bases removed from V and 6 bases from J, the gap between germline ends came to 15 bases. As DNA, the CDR3 is TGTGCCAGCAGCCCCAGGGGTTCTACCGAGCAGTACTTC. Protein: CASSPRGSTEQYF.

This clonotype occurred a few times. This rearrangement joins TRBV18 to TRBJ1-1; a weak D match, TRBD1 (5 bases). The V gene's germline CDR1 is KGHSH and CDR2 LQKENI. The length of the CDR3 is 13 residues. The germline V and J ends were trimmed by 4 bases and 3 bases, with 9 bases remaining between them. This CDR3 reads CASSQGRDTEAFF. The CDR3 DNA follows: TGTGCCAGCTCACAGGGGCGGGACACTGAAGCTTTCTTT.

This clonotype occurred many times. The chain has TRBV6-1 and TRBJ2-5; the match to TRBD2 covers 11 bases. Trimming removed 6 bases from V and 1 base from J; junction bases left unmatched: 7. The germline gives CDR1 MNHNS, CDR2 SASEGT. The CDR3 consists of 16 residues. The CDR3 bases are TGTGCCAGCAGAGCCCCCGGGACTAGCGGCCAAGAGACCCAGTACTTC. Residues: CASRAPGTSGQETQYF.

Comments on this clonotype: With a much larger clone just one base away, this may be a read error. The chain recombines TRBV7-2 with TRBJ2-5, with 7 bases fitting TRBD2. After removal of 3 bases from V and 7 bases from J, the junction contained 8 bases not matched to a gene. Germline V gene data show CDR1 as SGHTA and CDR2 as FQGNSA. CDR3 length: 14 amino acids. The CDR3 nucleotides read TGTGCCAGCAGCTTGAGGCCTAGCGGAGCGACCCAGTACTTC. The encoded protein is CASSLRPSGATQYF. The variable domain in full, completed from reference TRBV7-2 and TRBJ2-5, reads GAGVSQSPSNKVTEKGKDVELRCDPISGHTALYWYRQSLGQGLEFLIYFQGNSAPDKSGLPSDRFSAERTGGSVSTLTIQRTQQEDSAVYLCASSLRPSGATQYFGPGTRLLVL.

As concerns this clonotype: Since a much larger clone is just one base distant, this may be a read error. V is TRBV5-1 and J is TRBJ2-3; D may be TRBD2 (5 bases). Germline loops: CDR1 SGHRS, CDR2 YFSETQ. This CDR3 is built from 14 residues. Deletions cut 5 bases from V and 3 bases from J, with 13 bases between. The CDR3 DNA reads TGCGCCAGCAGTTTCCAGTGGAGGACAGATACGCAGTATTTT. This codes for CASSFQWRTDTQYF.

The chain links TRBV28 to TRBJ2-5; TRBD1 matches at 8 bases. The ends lost 6 bases at V and 5 bases at J; junction bases unmatched: 5. This CDR3 has 13 residues. The germline V gene encodes CDR1 MDHEN and CDR2 SYDVKM. This CDR3 is CASRLDRVETQYF. The CDR3 nucleotides read TGTGCCAGCAGATTGGACAGGGTGGAGACCCAGTACTTC.

This clonotype has ten or more counts. This chain links TRBV7-2 with TRBJ2-7; D is undetermined. V dropped 5 bases and J dropped 2 bases, with 10 bases sitting between them. CDR3 length: 13 amino acids. CDR1 and CDR2 from the germline V gene are SGHTA and FQGNSA. CDR3 protein: CASSPRVAYEQYF. As DNA, the CDR3 is TGTGCCAGCAGCCCAAGGGTGGCCTACGAGCAGTACTTC.

This clonotype was seen many times. This chain uses TRBV6-1 with TRBJ2-3; tentatively, D is TRBD1 (6 bases). V lost 6 bases to trimming and J lost 5 bases, with 15 bases between them. The CDR3 spans 14 residues. CDR1 is MNHNS and CDR2 is SASEGT in the germline V gene. This CDR3 reads CASSFGTSGDTQYF. The CDR3, as DNA: TGTGCCAGCAGCTTCGGGACATCCGGAGATACGCAGTATTTT.

This clonotype has a count of ten or more. This rearrangement joins TRBV28 to TRBJ1-1; D is possibly TRBD1 (5 bases). Germline values: CDR1 MDHEN, CDR2 SYDVKM. V lost 8 bases and J 1 base, leaving 20 bases between the germline ends. The CDR3 consists of 16 residues. The CDR3 protein is CASYSGPGPQNTEAFF. Here the CDR3 DNA reads TGTGCCAGCTATTCCGGTCCAGGGCCCCAGAACACTGAAGCTTTCTTT.

Comment on this clonotype: Possible read error: a much larger clone is one base away. The chain joins TRBV20-1 to TRBJ2-3, with 11 bases that match TRBD2. V gave up 3 bases and J gave up 4 bases; unmatched junction bases: 6. There are 15 residues in the CDR3. CDR1 is DFQATT and CDR2 is SNEGSKA in the germline V gene (reference sequence). The CDR3 sequence: CSASPLAGGADTQYF. In DNA, the CDR3 is TGCAGTGCTAGCCCCCTAGCGGGGGGCGCAGATACGCAGTATTTT.

V and J are TRBV18 and TRBJ1-1; D is unclear. CDR1 and CDR2 from the germline V gene are KGHSH and LQKENI. The CDR3 is made up of 13 amino acids. Trimming pared 5 bases from V and 1 base from J, leaving 8 bases between. The CDR3 DNA follows: TGTGCCAGCTCATTCGGACGGAACACTGAAGCTTTCTTT. Translation: CASSFGRNTEAFF.

This clonotype was seen a few times. This sequence may be a read error, since a much larger clone differs from it by one base. This chain joins TRBV7-8 and TRBJ1-1; 7 nucleotides align to TRBD1. Germline V gene sequence: CDR1 SGHVS, CDR2 FQNEAQ. The CDR3 is 17 residues long. The V gene end was trimmed by 5 bases and the J gene end by 0 bases; junction bases not matched to a gene: 12. The CDR3 bases are TGTGCCAGCAGCCACCACACGACAGGGACCTTGAACACTGAAGCTTTCTTT. It is translated as CASSHHTTGTLNTEAFF.

Only a few counts were recorded for this clonotype. V gene TRBV4-2 combines with J gene TRBJ1-3; D gene uncertain. V lost 0 bases and J 0 bases, leaving 9 bases between the germline ends. The CDR3 totals 16 residues. Germline CDR1 is LGHNA and CDR2 is YNFKEQ. The CDR3 sequence: CASSQEIQLSGNTIYF. The CDR3 DNA follows: TGTGCCAGCAGCCAAGAGATACAGCTCTCTGGAAACACCATATATTTT.

This clonotype was found many times. CDR3 nucleotide sequence: TGTGCCAGCAGACTTTCCGGGACAGCAAATCAGCCCCAGCATTTT. Protein: CASRLSGTANQPQHF. This sequence joins TRBV6-1 and TRBJ1-5; 7 bases line up with TRBD1. Germline V gene sequence: CDR1 MNHNS, CDR2 SASEGT. The J segment lost 4 bases and the V segment lost 6 bases, leaving 9 bases of the junction unmatched. There are 15 residues in the CDR3.

On this clonotype: A much larger clone sits a single nucleotide away, making a read error possible. The chain carries TRBV20-1 and TRBJ2-3; TRBD2 is a possible D gene (6 bases). V was shortened by 3 bases and J by 4 bases, with 17 bases between the two germline ends. The CDR3 spans 15 residues. Germline CDR1 is DFQATT and CDR2 is SNEGSKA (reference sequence). The CDR3, as DNA: TGCAGTGCTAGCCGCGGGAACCGATACGCAGATACGCAGTATTTT. This encodes CSASRGNRYADTQYF.

The rearrangement links TRBV2 to TRBJ1-2, with 8 positions matching TRBD1. CDR3 size: 12 residues. Germline CDR1 is SNHLY and CDR2 is FYNNEI. Losses at the gene ends were 9 bases for V and 2 bases for J; bases not matched to a gene: 2. The CDR3 loop is CARGQGNYGYTF. The CDR3 DNA sequence: TGTGCCAGAGGACAGGGAAACTATGGCTACACCTTC.

This clonotype was seen many times. J is TRBJ2-7 and V is TRBV6-1, with 7 positions matching TRBD1. The CDR3 sequence is 14 residues long. J lost 4 bases, V lost 4 bases, and 7 bases had no gene match. Germline-derived CDR1 and CDR2 are MNHNS and SASEGT. CDR3 in DNA: TGTGCCAGCAGTGGACAGCCAGGGGGTTACGAGCAGTACTTC. It is translated as CASSGQPGGYEQYF.

This clonotype was detected once. This may arise from a read error, as a much more abundant clone is one base away. This chain joins TRBV3-1 and TRBJ2-5; tentative D call: TRBD1 (5 bases). Germline lookup yields CDR1 LGHDT and CDR2 YNNKEL (reference sequence). The CDR3 loop spans 12 amino acids. The CDR3 DNA is TGTGCCAACAGCCAAGGGGTGGAGACCCAGTACTTC. This codes for CANSQGVETQYF.

At least ten counts were recorded for this clonotype. This chain uses TRBV18 with TRBJ1-1; D unresolved. Germline loops: CDR1 KGHSH, CDR2 LQKENI. V lost 6 bases and J lost 1, with 12 bases in between. The CDR3 has 14 residues. CDR3: CASSNVGRNTEAFF. For the CDR3, the DNA is TGTGCCAGCTCGAACGTCGGGAGGAACACTGAAGCTTTCTTT.

In its sample, this clonotype was seen many times. The chain combines TRBV25-1 with TRBJ2-7; TRBD2 matches 7 bases. V dropped 1 base and J dropped 7; count of bases not matched to a gene: 10. The CDR3 is made up of 15 amino acids. Germline V gene lookup returns CDR1 MGHDK and CDR2 SYGVNS. CDR3 sequence: CASSEFRGGTVEQYF. As DNA, the CDR3 is TGTGCCAGCAGTGAATTCCGGGGAGGGACGGTGGAGCAGTACTTC.

The chain uses TRBV5-1 and TRBJ2-5, with D perhaps TRBD2 (6 bases). Trimming took 0 bases from V and 4 from J, leaving 7 bases between them. The CDR3 has 13 amino acids. Germline CDR1 reads SGHRS; CDR2 reads YFSETQ. The chain's CDR3 is CASSLGDLETQYF. Written as DNA, the CDR3 is TGCGCCAGCAGCTTGGGGGACTTAGAGACCCAGTACTTC.